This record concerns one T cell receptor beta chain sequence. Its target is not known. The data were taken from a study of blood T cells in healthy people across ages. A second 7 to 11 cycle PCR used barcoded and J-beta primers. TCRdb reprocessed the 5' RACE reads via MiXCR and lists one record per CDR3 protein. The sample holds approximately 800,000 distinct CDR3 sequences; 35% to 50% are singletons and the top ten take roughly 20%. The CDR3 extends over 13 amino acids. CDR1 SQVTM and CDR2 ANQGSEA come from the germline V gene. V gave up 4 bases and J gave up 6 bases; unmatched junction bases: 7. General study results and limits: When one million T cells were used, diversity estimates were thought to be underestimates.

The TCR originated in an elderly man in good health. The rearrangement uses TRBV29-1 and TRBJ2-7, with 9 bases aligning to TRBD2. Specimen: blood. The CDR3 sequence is CSVAGTSISEQYF. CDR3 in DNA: TGCAGCGTTGCGGGGACTAGCATTTCCGAGCAGTACTTC.